This entry is about one TCR beta chain. What antigen it recognizes has not been identified. Qualities for individual bases were not recorded, and no much larger clone is one base off. The receptor library was made with the immunoSEQ multiplex PCR assay. TCRdb stores this immuneACCESS table with in-frame sequences only. Part of the clones is absent; in the studies checked, under half of the shortfall reflects unresolved V genes, and no reason is known for the rest. The sample table shows 95,000 to 100,000 clones, and approximately 90% are seen once. The top ten hold 7.8% of the sample. V trim: 1 base; J trim: 10 bases; unmatched bases: 2. Inclusive of the bounding cysteine and phenylalanine, the CDR3 is 12 residues long. The DNA shown is the 36-base CDR3, in frame from base 1. For CDR1 and CDR2, the germline V gene lists LGHNT and FRNRAP. The data were taken from a study of control samples from healthy donors and cancer patients (dated by TCRdb to about 2020).

This clonotype was sampled from a man younger than 45 in good health. The chain employs TRBV12-5 and TRBJ1-1; 8 nucleotides in the junction match TRBD1. Sequencing input: blood. The sequence in DNA is TGTGCTAGTGGTTTGGGACAGGGGAGAGCTTTCTTT. Its translation reads: CASGLGQGRAFF.